This TCR beta chain originates from a study of T cell repertoires in cytomegalovirus infection. Study summary: CMV epitopes that were recently identified and HLA-C-restricted were used alongside well-studied HLA-B-restricted ones. Public TCR beta signature analysis indicated the presence of both CMV infection and matching HLA type. Study outcomes and limitations: Across the ex vivo response, the dominant clonotypes were HLA-C-restricted CMV-specific TCR beta clonotypes.

Details on this clonotype: Its antigen is unknown.

One entry per CDR3 protein results from TCRdb running MiXCR on the reads. The data hold around 340,000 distinct CDR3 sequences, with roughly 28% observed a single time. CDR1 is LNHNV, CDR2 YYDKDF, per germline (reference sequence). The V end was cut by 4 bases, the J end by 7 bases, with 13 bases between. CDR3 length: 14 residues. The source of this sequence is a human donor in good health (CMV status not recorded). Some clones in this sample may be carry-over from other donors' samples. Material: cultured PBMCs, obtained from culture after CMV antigen stimulation. V usage is TRBV15 and J usage is TRBJ1-4, with a weak D call TRBD1 (6 bases). The DNA for the CDR3 is TGTGCCACCAGCAAACAGGGTGGAGGTGAAAAACTGTTTTTT. Translating it yields CATSKQGGGEKLFF.